The present T cell receptor (beta chain) was sequenced within a study of T cells after yellow fever vaccination (dated by TCRdb to about 2019). Concerning the study at large: The SMART-Seq v4 Ultra Low Input RNA kit was used to prepare libraries from fractions with low cell numbers. Bulk TCR alpha and beta repertoires were sequenced longitudinally to track T-cell clones before and after primary and booster YFV17D yellow fever vaccination. The cohort comprised two healthy male donors, one aged 18 to 29 and one aged 30 to 40 years. Bulk PBMC replicates and cell subsets were isolated from blood drawn at multiple timepoints before and after both primary and secondary immunization. The paper as a whole reports these results and caveats: Only two donors were included in the study, so the extent to which the findings can be generalized is limited. A small fraction of clonotypes appeared in both the CD4 and CD8 compartments, likely as a result of convergent recombination. After the booster, most clones that had expanded after primary vaccination were detected again (about 95% of CD4 and roughly nine tenths of CD8), suggesting broad maintenance of memory. Computational filtering was required because FACS-sorted repertoires could contain abundant contaminating clonotypes from the bulk population. Compared with the primary T-cell response, the secondary T-cell response was weaker but faster, peaking on day 5 rather than day 15.

In its sample, this clonotype was seen many times. The specificity of this receptor is unknown. It has no much larger one-base neighbor in the sample; base qualities were not kept. V drops 3 bases and J drops 0 bases, leaving 8 bases in between. Inclusive of the bounding cysteine and phenylalanine, the CDR3 is 14 residues long. Solely the CDR3 DNA is kept, with 42 bases framed from the first base. The intended sense of this specimen's treatment or condition label: live attenuated yellow fever vaccine strain. At each blood-draw timepoint, two biological replicates of bulk PBMCs were obtained. PBMCs were isolated from peripheral blood using a standard Ficoll-Paque protocol. TriZol was used to extract RNA from bulk PBMCs, CD4 and CD8 fractions, and dextramer-positive and dextramer-negative fractions. The run used an Illumina NovaSeq 6000. TCR cDNA was synthesized by 5'RACE template switching, through which a universal primer site and unique molecular identifiers were introduced. Priming of cDNA synthesis was performed from both the TCR alpha and TCR beta constant segments. Libraries were amplified in two PCR steps, with sample barcodes and sequencing adapters added in the second step. Sequencing of the libraries was done on either Illumina HiSeq 2500 (2x100 bp) or NovaSeq (2x150 bp). The published analysis was carried out like this. MIGEC handled demultiplexing of reads and collapsing into UMI consensus sequences, while MiXCR performed V(D)J alignment. Vaccine-responding clonotypes were identified with edgeR using replicate PBMC samples, with FDR below 0.01 and a log2 fold change above 5 up to day 15 being required. CD4 or CD8 identity was assigned to each bulk clonotype according to whether the clonotype was present at higher abundance in the sequenced CD4 repertoire or the sequenced CD8 repertoire. The public reads were quality trimmed at Q25 with fastp and then assembled into clones with MiXCR by TCRdb, keeping productive beta chains. Here each entry gathers all rows of one CDR3 protein and keeps the most common genes and DNA. These V and J calls derive from TCRdb rather than the authors' analysis. The sample includes some 300,000 distinct CDR3 sequences, with roughly 4% observed a single time. The top ten clones comprise roughly a quarter of the sample.

The sample in question was PBMCs, obtained on the day of the yellow fever booster vaccination. This receptor was taken from a young man who received the YFV17D yellow fever vaccine. This chain joins TRBV12-3 or TRBV12-4 to TRBJ1-2; too little of a D gene remains to name it. The DNA sequence is TGTGCCAGCAGTTTGGCTTCGGCTAACTATGGCTACACCTTC. It specifies CASSLASANYGYTF.